This is a list of T cell receptor beta chains from one sample in a study of blood T cell repertoires in COVID-19. Sequencing was performed with immunoSEQ multiplex PCR; in TCRdb, only in-frame clones are kept and a portion is missing. The data contain a few hundred thousand clones, around 91% of them singletons. The sequenced material came from PBMCs or T cells enriched from blood (not recorded which). The receptors originated from a woman in her 40s who had recovered from COVID-19. Each CDR3 is given with its conserved first and last residue. D genes are given only for firm matches. Clone size is stated in some rows and not others, as once, few, many or a class when expanded.

abundance	d_gene	v_gene	j_gene	CDR3nt	CDR3aa
-	TRBD1	TRBV18	TRBJ1-2	TGTGCCAGCTCACCGTTCGGACAGGGGGCTTCGGAGTATGGCTACACCTTC	CASSPFGQGASEYGYTF
once	-	TRBV11-3	TRBJ2-7	TGTGCCAGCAGCCCCGGTGGGGGCGTAACCTACGAGCAGTACTTC	CASSPGGGVTYEQYF
-	TRBD1	TRBV27	TRBJ1-1	TGTGCCAGCAGTTTATTACCCGGACAGGGGGAGAACACTGAAGCTTTCTTT	CASSLLPGQGENTEAFF
-	TRBD1	TRBV18	TRBJ1-2	TGTGCCAGCTCAGCACAGGGGGCCAGAGCTAACTATGGCTACACCTTC	CASSAQGARANYGYTF
once	-	TRBV5-6	TRBJ1-5	TGTGCCAGCAGCTTCGGCAGGGTGGGTCAGCCCCAGCATTTT	CASSFGRVGQPQHF
-	TRBD1	TRBV30	TRBJ1-2	TGTGCCTGGAGTACTACAGGGGCCCTTCTCACCTTC	CAWSTTGALLTF
-	-	TRBV28	TRBJ2-7	TGTGCCAGCAGTTCCCAAGGGGGTGGCTCCTACGAGCAGTACTTC	CASSSQGGGSYEQYF
-	-	TRBV19	TRBJ2-7	TGTGCCAGTAGTTCCGTAGCGACACTCGAGCAGTACTTC	CASSSVATLEQYF
-	TRBD1	TRBV6-5	TRBJ2-2	TGTGCCAGCAGTTACGGGACAGGGCTGTACACCGGGGAGCTGTTTTTT	CASSYGTGLYTGELFF
-	TRBD2	TRBV5-4	TRBJ2-2	TGTGCCAGCATAGCTAGCGGGGGTACCGGGGAGCTGTTTTTT	CASIASGGTGELFF
few	TRBD2	TRBV4-3	TRBJ2-5	TGCGCCAGCAGCCAAACGGCCGCCTGGCGGGAGGGCGCAGAGACCCAGTACTTC	CASSQTAAWREGAETQYF
-	TRBD1	TRBV18	TRBJ1-6	TGTGCCAGCTCTGGACAGGGAACCTATAATTCACCCCTCCACTTT	CASSGQGTYNSPLHF
-	-	TRBV7-6	TRBJ1-4	TGTGCCAGCAGCTTACCAATGACAGCTAATGAAAAACTGTTTTTT	CASSLPMTANEKLFF
-	-	TRBV15	TRBJ1-2	TGTGCCACCAGCATGACCCAGGGGCATGGCTACACCTTC	CATSMTQGHGYTF
-	-	TRBV5-4	TRBJ1-4	TGTGCCAGCAGCCTCCAGGGAAATAATGAAAAACTGTTTTTT	CASSLQGNNEKLFF
few	TRBD2	TRBV7-9	TRBJ2-3	TGTGCCAGCAGCCGCACCGGGACTAGCGGCACAGATACGCAGTATTTT	CASSRTGTSGTDTQYF
-	-	TRBV19	TRBJ1-2	TGTGCCAGTAGTATATGGAGGAGAAATAACTATGGCTACACCTTC	CASSIWRRNNYGYTF
-	TRBD2	TRBV7-3	TRBJ2-1	TGTGCCAGCAGCTCCGGACTAGCGGGGACCGTGGGGAATGAGCAGTTCTTC	CASSSGLAGTVGNEQFF
once	TRBD1	TRBV9	TRBJ2-5	TGTGCCAGCAGCGCCGCGAGTGGACAGGGGATAGGAGAGACCCAGTACTTC	CASSAASGQGIGETQYF
-	-	TRBV3-1/TRBV3-2	TRBJ1-1	TGTGCCAGCAGCCAAGGCTACTCAAGCTACCCTGAAGCTTTCTTT	CASSQGYSSYPEAFF
-	TRBD1	TRBV18	TRBJ2-2	TGTGCCAGCTCCCCCGGGACAGGGAACACCGGGGAGCTGTTTTTT	CASSPGTGNTGELFF
-	-	TRBV18	TRBJ2-5	TGTGCCAGCTCACCCCAGGGGGGACAAGAGACCCAGTACTTC	CASSPQGGQETQYF
-	-	TRBV11-3	TRBJ2-1	TGTGCCAGCAGCCCCCGCGACAGGGGAGGGAATGAGCAGTTCTTC	CASSPRDRGGNEQFF
-	-	TRBV5-1	TRBJ2-2	TGCGCCAGCAGCCCAAGCTACAGGGCCGGGGAGCTGTTTTTT	CASSPSYRAGELFF
-	-	TRBV3-1/TRBV3-2	TRBJ2-1	TGTGCCAGCAGCCAAGCGTCGGGGAGTGGGCAGAATGAGCAGTTCTTC	CASSQASGSGQNEQFF
-	-	TRBV6-5	TRBJ1-5	TGTGCCAGCAGTCAACTTTCCGGGAGCCATTTT	CASSQLSGSHF
-	TRBD2	TRBV7-8	TRBJ2-5	TGTGCCAGCAGCTTAAGTAACAGCGGGAGACAAGAGACCCAGTACTTC	CASSLSNSGRQETQYF
-	TRBD2	TRBV18	TRBJ2-1	TGTGCCAGCTCAACTGGAGCGGGAGGGCCTGGTGATGAGCAGTTCTTC	CASSTGAGGPGDEQFF
-	-	TRBV7-2	TRBJ2-1	TGTGCCAGTTCCGGGTCCCCACAGGAGAATGAGCAGTTCTTC	CASSGSPQENEQFF
-	-	TRBV2	TRBJ2-7	TGTGCCAGCAGTGGCGGCGGACAGCGGGGTTCCGAGCAGTACTTC	CASSGGGQRGSEQYF
-	TRBD2	TRBV30	TRBJ2-1	TGTGCCTGGAGTAACACACTAGCGGGAGGTTACAATGAGCAGTTCTTC	CAWSNTLAGGYNEQFF
-	TRBD2	TRBV5-1	TRBJ2-5	TGCGCCAGCAGCTTGGCCGGACTAGCGGCTCACCAAGAGACCCAGTACTTC	CASSLAGLAAHQETQYF
once	TRBD2	TRBV18	TRBJ2-1	TGTGCCAGCTCATCCCGACTAGCGGGGGGTCTCGATAATGAGCAGTTCTTC	CASSSRLAGGLDNEQFF
once	TRBD2	TRBV15	TRBJ2-1	TGTGCCACCAGCACCCTAACTAGCGGCTCCTACAATGAGCAGTTCTTC	CATSTLTSGSYNEQFF
-	-	TRBV9	TRBJ2-7	TGTGCCAGCAGCGTAGAGGGGACAACCTACGAGCAGTACTTC	CASSVEGTTYEQYF
once	-	TRBV19	TRBJ2-3	TGTGCCAGTAGTATAGGACTCAATCCTAGCACAGATACGCAGTATTTT	CASSIGLNPSTDTQYF
-	-	TRBV6-1	TRBJ2-1	TGTGCCAGCAGTGAAGCGCCGGGGTTCGGTGAGTTCTTC	CASSEAPGFGEFF
-	-	TRBV10-1	TRBJ1-2	TGCGCCAGCAGGGGCAGGGTTCATCGAGGCTACACCTTC	CASRGRVHRGYTF
-	-	TRBV18	TRBJ1-4	TGTGCCAGCTCCGGGACATCTAATGAAAAACTGTTTTTT	CASSGTSNEKLFF
-	-	TRBV9	TRBJ2-7	TGTGCCAGCAGCGTAGGACAGGCCAGCTCCTACGAGCAGTACTTC	CASSVGQASSYEQYF
-	-	TRBV19	TRBJ2-1	TGTGCCAGTAGACCCGGGGGAGGTGGGTTCAACTACAATGAGCAGTTCTTC	CASRPGGGGFNYNEQFF
-	TRBD1	TRBV15	TRBJ1-5	TGTGCCACCAGCAGGGAGGACAGGGGGTCCCAGCATTTT	CATSREDRGSQHF
-	TRBD1	TRBV3-1/TRBV3-2	TRBJ2-7	TGTGCCAGCAGCCTCGGGGACAGCAGCTACGAGCAGTACTTC	CASSLGDSSYEQYF
-	-	TRBV18	TRBJ1-1	TGTGCCAGCTTATTTTCGACAGGGAACACTGAAGCTTTCTTT	CASLFSTGNTEAFF
-	-	TRBV5-1	TRBJ2-7	TGCGCCAGCAGCTTGGTCCCGAGCTCCTACGAGCAGTACTTC	CASSLVPSSYEQYF
-	TRBD1	TRBV27	TRBJ1-2	TGTGCCAGCAGGGAAGCCGGGACAGTTGGCTACACCTTC	CASREAGTVGYTF
-	-	TRBV28	TRBJ1-2	TGTGCCAGCAGTTTTTCCTCTTCCTATGGCTACACCTTC	CASSFSSSYGYTF
once	TRBD1	TRBV30	TRBJ2-5	TGTGCCCGAACCGGGACAGGGGGATATGAGACCCAGTACTTC	CARTGTGGYETQYF
-	TRBD2	TRBV7-3	TRBJ2-1	TGTGCCAGCAGTCCACCCTCTGGCGGGGGGGCCGATGAGCAGTTCTTC	CASSPPSGGGADEQFF
-	-	TRBV7-3	TRBJ1-1	TGTGCCAGCAGCCCACTGGGGGGGGGCACTGAAGCTTTCTTT	CASSPLGGGTEAFF
once	TRBD1	TRBV2	TRBJ2-3	TGTGCCAGCAAATTGGACAGGGGGCCGTCAGATACGCAGTATTTT	CASKLDRGPSDTQYF
-	-	TRBV5-1	TRBJ2-7	TGCGCCAGCAGCCCTACCACCACCTACGAGCAGTACTTC	CASSPTTTYEQYF
-	-	TRBV4-3	TRBJ2-1	TGCGCCAGCAGCCAAAAAGGACAGCCGAGCTCCTACAATGAGCAGTTCTTC	CASSQKGQPSSYNEQFF
few	TRBD2	TRBV30	TRBJ2-5	TGTGCCTGGAGTGTCGCGGGGGGAGAGACCCAGTACTTC	CAWSVAGGETQYF
-	-	TRBV15	TRBJ1-1	TGTGCCACCAGCAGAGATCTAGGCCACAGGGCGGGGGAGGCTTTCTTT	CATSRDLGHRAGEAFF